There are many counts of the clone carrying this T cell receptor (beta chain). Germline V gene lookup returns CDR1 SGHTA and CDR2 FQGNSA. This CDR3 has 13 residues. V shed 1 base and J shed 5 bases, with 6 bases lying between them. The data stem from a study of identical twins. Using its own MiXCR run on the 5' RACE reads, TCRdb lists one record per CDR3 protein. The sample records some 900,000 distinct CDR3 sequences, roughly 12% being singletons. The same sample was also studied in work on yellow fever vaccine responses in identical twins.

The clonotype comes from a woman aged 18-29 years in good health. The chain joins TRBV7-2 to TRBJ2-1; D remains unclear. Material for sequencing was PBMCs. Written as DNA, the CDR3 is TGTGCCAGCAGCTTAGGCGTTAACAATGAGCAGTTCTTC. Translation gives CASSLGVNNEQFF.